The rows below give T cell receptor beta chains drawn from one sample of a study of T cells in Graves' hyperthyroidism and ophthalmopathy. Each CDR3 protein gets one entry after TCRdb re-called the multiplex PCR reads with MiXCR. The sample holds hundreds of thousands of distinct CDR3 sequences, roughly 14% seen once. The sequenced material came from blood. Receptors were obtained from a man younger than 30 with Graves' ophthalmopathy. CDR3s include the opening cysteine and the closing phenylalanine or tryptophan. The D gene is left open where the match is weak. Size values are once, few and many counts, or a class for expanded clones, and some rows have none.

J gene | clone size | D gene | V gene | CDR3 DNA | CDR3 protein
TRBJ2-5 | medium-sized | NA | TRBV11-2 | TGTGCCAGCAGCTTCCGCCAAGAGACCCAGTACTTC | CASSFRQETQYF
TRBJ2-7 | few | NA | TRBV4-2 | TGTGCCAGCAGCCAAGAATTATTGGGTTACGAGCAGTACTTC | CASSQELLGYEQYF
TRBJ2-5 | many | NA | TRBV7-9 | TGTGCCAGCAGCTTAGGAGTTTCGGAGACCCAGTACTTC | CASSLGVSETQYF
TRBJ1-2 | NA | NA | TRBV7-6 | TGTGCCAGCAGCTTCACGGACGCCTACGGCTACACCTTC | CASSFTDAYGYTF
TRBJ1-3 | many | NA | TRBV12-3/TRBV12-4 | TGTGCCAGCAGTTTTCGGGGGCTAGGTGGAAACACCATATATTTT | CASSFRGLGGNTIYF
TRBJ2-5 | many | NA | TRBV11-2 | TGTGCCAGCAGCTTAGGCTCACTCCCGCCCACAGAGACCCAGTACTTC | CASSLGSLPPTETQYF
TRBJ2-1 | NA | TRBD2 | TRBV28 | TGTGCCAGCAGGACTACTAGCGGGACCGACTACAATGAGCAGTTCTTC | CASRTTSGTDYNEQFF
TRBJ1-3 | few | TRBD1 | TRBV6-1 | TGTGCCAGCAGGCGGACAGGGGACTCTGGAAACACCATATATTTT | CASRRTGDSGNTIYF
TRBJ2-7 | many | NA | TRBV5-1 | TGCGCCAGCAGCTTGTTCCGGGACCAATCTAGGCATTACGAGCAGTACTTC | CASSLFRDQSRHYEQYF
TRBJ2-3 | many | TRBD2 | TRBV10-1 | TGCGCCAGCAGTGAACTAGCGGGAGGGAAAGATACGCAGTATTTT | CASSELAGGKDTQYF
TRBJ1-5 | many | TRBD1 | TRBV4-1 | TGCGCCAGCAGCCATCCGGGACAGGGCTTCAATCAGCCCCAGCATTTT | CASSHPGQGFNQPQHF
TRBJ2-1 | NA | TRBD2 | TRBV27 | TGTGCCAGCAGTCGGACTAGCGGGAGGGCCGTTGAGCAGTTCTTC | CASSRTSGRAVEQFF
TRBJ2-4 | many | NA | TRBV12-3/TRBV12-4 | TGTGCCAGCAGCCACCGTGACTTGCCACTAGCCAAAAACATTCAGTACTTC | CASSHRDLPLAKNIQYF
TRBJ2-3 | NA | NA | TRBV5-5 | TGTGCCAGCAGTTACAGGACAGTTACTAGCACAGATACGCAGTATTTT | CASSYRTVTSTDTQYF
TRBJ1-1 | many | NA | TRBV3-1 | TGTGCCAGCAGCCGACTACTGCGGGACACTGAAGCTTTCTTT | CASSRLLRDTEAFF
TRBJ1-2 | NA | TRBD1 | TRBV20-1 | TGCAGTGCTAGACGACAGGGAGGAGAGGGCTACACCTTC | CSARRQGGEGYTF
TRBJ1-5 | NA | NA | TRBV30 | TGTGCCTGGGCCGCTGAGGGGGGGCTCAATCAGCCCCAGCATTTT | CAWAAEGGLNQPQHF
TRBJ1-5 | many | TRBD1 | TRBV6-1 | TGTGCCAGCAGTGAAGAAGAGGGGACAGGGGGCCAGCCCCAGCATTTT | CASSEEEGTGGQPQHF
TRBJ1-2 | many | TRBD1 | TRBV6-6 | TGTGCCAGCAGTTACTTACAGGGGAATGGCTACACCTTC | CASSYLQGNGYTF
TRBJ2-3 | few | TRBD1 | TRBV19 | TGTGCCAGTAGTAGCAGGGGGTTCTTTGATACGCAGTATTTT | CASSSRGFFDTQYF
TRBJ2-5 | many | TRBD1 | TRBV20-1 | TGCAGTGCTAAACCGACAGGGGTTCAAGAGACCCAGTACTTC | CSAKPTGVQETQYF
TRBJ1-2 | many | NA | TRBV29-1 | TGCAGCGTTGAATCCCCAGGGGAAGTCTATGGCTACACCTTC | CSVESPGEVYGYTF
TRBJ2-7 | many | NA | TRBV7-9 | TGTGCCAGCAGCTTAGTTCGAGAGGAGCAGTACTTC | CASSLVREEQYF
TRBJ2-3 | NA | NA | TRBV7-3 | TGTGCCAGCAGCTCCCCGAGCTCGCGCACAGATACGCAGTATTTT | CASSSPSSRTDTQYF
TRBJ2-2 | many | NA | TRBV2 | TGTGCCAGCAGTGAGCCGGCCCCTTATACCGGGGAGCTGTTTTTT | CASSEPAPYTGELFF
TRBJ1-5 | many | TRBD1 | TRBV6-2/TRBV6-3 | TGTGCCAGCAGTTACACGACAGGGATCGGTCAGCCCCAGCATTTT | CASSYTTGIGQPQHF
TRBJ1-2 | few | NA | TRBV5-4 | TGTGCCAGCAGCTTGGAGCCAGACTATGGCTACACCTTC | CASSLEPDYGYTF
TRBJ2-7 | many | TRBD1 | TRBV20-1 | TGCAGTGCCACCGGGACAGGGTACGAGCAGTACTTC | CSATGTGYEQYF
TRBJ2-7 | many | TRBD2 | TRBV3-1 | TGTGCCAGCAGCCAAGATGAACTAGCGGACTTCTCCTACGAGCAGTACTTC | CASSQDELADFSYEQYF
TRBJ2-7 | many | TRBD1 | TRBV18 | TGTGCCAGCTCGCGACCCGGACAGGGGAGCGAGCAGTACTTC | CASSRPGQGSEQYF
TRBJ2-1 | many | TRBD2 | TRBV7-9 | TGTGCCAGCAGCTTTAGCGGGAGGGACAATGAGCAGTTCTTC | CASSFSGRDNEQFF
TRBJ2-7 | many | TRBD1 | TRBV2 | TGTGCCAGCAGTGAAACTTACCGGGACAGGGGGTACGAGCAGTACTTC | CASSETYRDRGYEQYF
TRBJ2-3 | many | NA | TRBV7-2 | TGTGCCAGCAGCTTAGCGGGGGCGGGGGATACGCAGTATTTT | CASSLAGAGDTQYF
TRBJ1-3 | few | NA | TRBV28 | TGTGCCAGCAGTTTAGGGGGACAAATCTCTGGAAACACCATATATTTT | CASSLGGQISGNTIYF
TRBJ2-5 | NA | NA | TRBV7-3 | TGTGCCAGCAGCTCCCAATTGGGGGAGACCCAGTACTTC | CASSSQLGETQYF
TRBJ1-2 | many | NA | TRBV29-1 | TGCAGCGTTGCCATAGCCGCCGACTATGGCTACACCTTC | CSVAIAADYGYTF
TRBJ2-3 | few | NA | TRBV4-1 | TGCGCCAGCAGTAGAAGTACCGGGCTAGCCGGCACAGATACGCAGTATTTT | CASSRSTGLAGTDTQYF
TRBJ1-1 | NA | NA | TRBV6-1 | TGTGCCAGCAACCAACGCAGGGGGAACACTGAAGCTTTCTTT | CASNQRRGNTEAFF
TRBJ2-5 | many | NA | TRBV5-8 | TGTGCCAGCAGCTTGCCGTCTGTGGGGTCAGAGACCCAGTACTTC | CASSLPSVGSETQYF
TRBJ1-2 | many | TRBD1 | TRBV5-1 | TGCGCCACCGGGACAGGGTATGGCTACACCTTC | CATGTGYGYTF
TRBJ2-1 | many | NA | TRBV11-2 | TGTGCCAGCAGCTTCTTGGGCCATGAGCAGTTCTTC | CASSFLGHEQFF
TRBJ2-3 | many | NA | TRBV24-1 | TGTGCCACCAGTGATAAATACCCGGGAGACAGCACAGATACGCAGTATTTT | CATSDKYPGDSTDTQYF
TRBJ2-5 | many | TRBD2 | TRBV4-2 | TGTGCCAGCAGCACGAAGGCGGGAGAGCCAGAGACCCAGTACTTC | CASSTKAGEPETQYF
TRBJ1-4 | few | NA | TRBV10-3 | TGTGCCATCAGTGAGTTGTCAGGGGAGGAAAAACTGTTTTTT | CAISELSGEEKLFF
TRBJ2-1 | few | TRBD2 | TRBV7-9 | TGTGCCAGCAGTTACCTGGGACAGGGGTTGGGAAGTGGACTAGCGGGACCCTACAATGAGCAGTTCTTC | CASSYLGQGLGSGLAGPYNEQFF
TRBJ2-1 | few | TRBD2 | TRBV19 | TGTGCCAGTAGTCTCCCCGGGACTAACAATGAGCAGTTCTTC | CASSLPGTNNEQFF
TRBJ2-1 | many | TRBD2 | TRBV27 | TGTGCCAGCAGTTTATCCCTCACTAGCGGGGGGTTGGATGAGCAGTTCTTC | CASSLSLTSGGLDEQFF
TRBJ1-2 | many | NA | TRBV11-2 | TGTGCCAGCAGCCTTACCGGGCCCCGCTATGGCTACACCTTC | CASSLTGPRYGYTF
TRBJ2-1 | few | TRBD2 | TRBV19 | TGTGCCAGTAGTATCAGCGGGAGGGCCCCCTACAATGGGCAGTTCTTC | CASSISGRAPYNGQFF
TRBJ2-7 | many | TRBD1 | TRBV20-1 | TGCAGTGCTGGTAGGACAGGGGAAAACGAGCAGTACTTC | CSAGRTGENEQYF
TRBJ2-2 | many | NA | TRBV12-3/TRBV12-4 | TGTGCCAGCAGTTTGAGGGGGACGAACACCGGGGAGCTGTTTTTT | CASSLRGTNTGELFF